These 26 T cell receptor beta chains were all obtained from the same sample, sequenced in a study of blood T cell repertoires in COVID-19. The method was immunoSEQ multiplex PCR; TCRdb's version includes in-frame clones alone and lacks a portion of them. This table holds some 180,000 clones, roughly 85% found once. The sequenced material came from peripheral blood. The receptor source for this set is a woman aged 60-75 years with acute or convalescent COVID-19.

Worth noting for this clone: Other DNA sequences from this sample encode an identical CDR3 as well. This chain uses TRBV19 with TRBJ1-1; weak D call: TRBD1 (6 bases). Germline CDR1 and CDR2: LNHDA and SQIVND (reference sequence). The CDR3 has 14 amino acids. Trimming removed 3 bases from V and 0 bases from J, with 8 bases in between. The CDR3 loop reads CASSIGGLNTEAFF. The CDR3, as DNA: TGTGCCAGTAGTATCGGGGGGCTGAACACTGAAGCTTTCTTT.

This sequence joins TRBV7-8 and TRBJ2-5; D is possibly TRBD2 (5 bases). Per the germline V gene, CDR1 is SGHVS and CDR2 is FQNEAQ. There are 15 residues in the CDR3. With 2 bases removed from V and 1 base from J, the gap between germline ends came to 11 bases. The CDR3 DNA reads as TGTGCCAGCAGCTTAACGGGCAGCGGCCAAGAGACCCAGTACTTC. This codes for CASSLTGSGQETQYF.

This clone was observed a single time. The V call is TRBV11-3, the J call TRBJ1-4; D gene uncertain. V was shortened by 8 bases and J by 10 bases, with 17 bases between the two germline ends. Germline V gives CDR1 SGHNT, CDR2 YENEEA. The CDR3 runs to 13 residues. The CDR3 reads CASSERLRGKLFF. CDR3 sequence (DNA): TGTGCCAGCTCGGAGAGGCTACGCGGAAAACTGTTTTTT.

The gene calls are TRBV7-9 and TRBJ1-3; a weak D match, TRBD1 (5 bases). The germline gives CDR1 SEHNR, CDR2 FQNEAQ (reference sequence). There are 15 residues in the CDR3. With 5 bases removed from V and 4 bases from J, the gap between germline ends came to 15 bases. The CDR3: CASSRGQGAGNTIYF. Here the CDR3 DNA reads TGTGCCAGCAGCCGTGGGCAGGGTGCCGGAAACACCATATATTTT. Full variable domain (missing parts from reference TRBV7-9 and TRBJ1-3): DTGVSQNPRHKITKRGQNVTFRCDPISEHNRLYWYRQTLGQGPEFLTYFQNEAQLEKSRLLSDRFSAERPKGSFSTLEIQRTEQGDSAMYLCASSRGQGAGNTIYFGEGSWLTVV.

CDR3 in DNA: TGTGCCAGCAGCTTAGTAGCGGGAGAGGGCAATGAGCAGTTCTTC. Protein: CASSLVAGEGNEQFF. The chain combines TRBV11-3 with TRBJ2-1; the match to TRBD2 covers 9 bases. This CDR3 contains 15 residues. Germline CDR1 reads SGHNT; CDR2 reads YENEEA. The ends lost 1 base at V and 6 bases at J; junction bases unmatched: 4.

V is TRBV7-9 and J is TRBJ1-3; unclear D gene. CDR1 is SEHNR and CDR2 is FQNEAQ in the germline V gene (reference sequence). V was clipped by 4 bases and J by 1 base, with 11 bases between them. The CDR3 is 15 residues long. CDR3 amino acids: CASSWSTLSGNTIYF. CDR3 coding DNA: TGTGCCAGCAGCTGGTCAACTCTGTCTGGAAACACCATATATTTT.

The V call is TRBV15, the J call TRBJ2-7; 11 bases agree with TRBD2. Per the germline V gene, CDR1 is LNHNV and CDR2 is YYDKDF (reference sequence). The CDR3 totals 15 residues. Trimming removed 0 bases from V and 5 bases from J; junction bases left unmatched: 3. This CDR3 is CATSRDLLAGDEQYV. CDR3 DNA: TGTGCCACCAGCAGAGATCTACTAGCGGGAGACGAGCAGTACGTC.

The chain combines TRBV5-1 with TRBJ2-1, with TRBD2 matching 12 bases. V shed 2 bases, J shed 6 bases, and the junction held 6 bases outside the gene matches. The CDR3 runs to 16 residues. Germline values: CDR1 SGHRS, CDR2 YFSETQ. Written as DNA, the CDR3 is TGCGCCAGCAGCTTAGCTAGCGGGAGGGCCATCAATGAGCAGTTCTTC. Translated, it gives CASSLASGRAINEQFF.

This clone was counted a single time. The gene calls are TRBV7-8 and TRBJ1-5, with D unclear. The V gene lost 0 bases and the J gene lost 4 bases, with 10 bases spanning the gap. This CDR3 contains 15 residues. Germline CDR1 and CDR2: SGHVS and FQNEAQ. The DNA of the CDR3 is TGTGCCAGCAGCTTAGCATCAGTCAGAAATCAGCCCCAGCATTTT. Translated: CASSLASVRNQPQHF.

This chain uses TRBV6-6 with TRBJ1-2; the D is unclear. Germline-derived CDR1 and CDR2 are MNHNY and SVGAGI (reference sequence). The V end lost 7 bases, the J end lost 3 bases, and 12 bases lay between the germline ends. The CDR3 is 13 residues long. CDR3 protein: CASTYSQDYGYTF. CDR3 nucleotide sequence: TGTGCCAGCACCTACAGCCAGGACTATGGCTACACCTTC.

This rearrangement joins TRBV24-1 to TRBJ2-1, with a possible D match to TRBD2 (5 bases). This CDR3 has 13 amino acids. V lost 4 bases to trimming and J lost 10 bases, with 13 bases between them. Germline lookup yields CDR1 KGHDR and CDR2 SFDVKD. The CDR3 spells CATSDPLRAEQFF. DNA for the CDR3: TGTGCCACCAGTGACCCCCTGAGGGCAGAGCAGTTCTTC.

V is TRBV3-1 (or the pseudogene TRBV3-2) and J is TRBJ1-2; D gene uncertain. CDR3 size: 15 residues. The V gene lost 6 bases and the J gene lost 2 bases, with 16 bases spanning the gap. CDR1 is LGHDT, CDR2 YNNKEL, per germline (reference sequence). The chain's CDR3 is CASRPPDSENYGYTF. The CDR3 DNA reads as TGTGCCAGCAGACCACCCGACTCGGAGAACTATGGCTACACCTTC.

The V and J genes are TRBV19 and TRBJ1-2, with D possibly matching TRBD1 (6 bases). The germline V gene has CDR1 LNHDA and CDR2 SQIVND (reference sequence). V lost 5 bases to trimming and J lost 7 bases, with 14 bases between them. The CDR3 has 13 amino acids. The CDR3 nucleotides are TGTGCCAGTAGTTTCCGAAACAGGGCTGGCTACACCTTC. Protein product: CASSFRNRAGYTF.

The CDR3 bases are TGCGCCAGCAGCTTGGACAGCCAAGAGACCCAGTACTTC. This encodes CASSLDSQETQYF. This chain connects TRBV5-1 to TRBJ2-5; D uncertain. This CDR3 is built from 13 residues. Trimming shortened V by 0 bases and J by 1 base, and 4 bases separated the two germline ends. Germline CDR1 is SGHRS and CDR2 is YFSETQ.

The chain combines TRBV9 with TRBJ1-1, with 7 bases aligning to TRBD1. J gave up 1 base and V 3 bases, and 6 bases lay outside the gene matches. The V gene's germline CDR1 is SGDLS and CDR2 YYNGEE. The CDR3 is made up of 15 amino acids. CDR3 in amino acids: CASSARDSGNTEAFF. In DNA form, the CDR3 reads TGTGCCAGCAGCGCTCGGGACAGTGGGAACACTGAAGCTTTCTTT.

Only one count was recorded for this clone. The chain uses TRBV3-1 (or the pseudogene TRBV3-2) and TRBJ1-1, with D tentatively TRBD1 (5 bases). The germline V gene has CDR1 LGHDT and CDR2 YNNKEL (reference sequence). This CDR3 spans 12 amino acids. V gave up 2 bases and J gave up 11 bases, with 12 bases separating them. CDR3 sequence: CASSQNAGGAFF. In nucleotides, the CDR3 is TGTGCCAGCAGCCAAAATGCGGGGGGGGCTTTCTTT.

The chain combines TRBV7-9 with TRBJ2-1, with 11 bases fitting TRBD2. V was clipped by 5 bases and J by 7 bases; unmatched bases: 13. CDR3 length: 17 residues. Germline assignment: CDR1 SEHNR and CDR2 FQNEAQ (reference sequence). CDR3 sequence (DNA): TGTGCCAGCAGCCCAGTTGGGGCCCGACTAGCGGGAAATGAGCAGTTCTTC. Its protein is CASSPVGARLAGNEQFF.

J is TRBJ2-1 and V is TRBV4-1, with 8 bases lining up with TRBD1. CDR1 and CDR2 from the germline V gene are MGHRA and YSYEKL. CDR3 size: 17 residues. V shed 2 bases, J shed 4 bases, and the junction held 10 bases outside the gene matches. The DNA of the CDR3 is TGCGCCAGCAGCCAATTTCAGACAGGGGCCACATACAATGAGCAGTTCTTC. Protein sequence: CASSQFQTGATYNEQFF.

This clone was recorded only once. The genes are TRBV9 and TRBJ2-3; 9 bases align to TRBD2. Germline values: CDR1 SGDLS, CDR2 YYNGEE. This CDR3 is built from 17 residues. The V segment lost 4 bases and the J segment 6 bases; nucleotides outside the gene matches: 15. In DNA form, the CDR3 reads TGTGCCAGCAGCTCCCTGGCGGGAGGGCCGCTGGCGGATACGCAGTATTTT. As protein: CASSSLAGGPLADTQYF.

This sequence joins TRBV9 and TRBJ2-5, with a possible D match to TRBD1 (5 bases). The CDR3 is 16 residues long. V was trimmed by 0 bases and J by 5 bases, leaving 17 bases between them. Germline loops: CDR1 SGDLS, CDR2 YYNGEE. CDR3 DNA sequence: TGTGCCAGCAGCGTAGGTCCGGCAGGGTTGGGTGAGACCCAGTACTTC. This gives the protein CASSVGPAGLGETQYF.

The chain has TRBV5-1 and TRBJ1-4; D call uncertain. Germline CDR1 and CDR2: SGHRS and YFSETQ. The V and J ends lost 0 bases and 5 bases respectively, with 11 bases between them. The CDR3 loop spans 15 amino acids. The DNA of the CDR3 is TGCGCCAGCAGCTTGGCCGGTTCCCTGAATGAAAAACTGTTTTTT. The encoded protein is CASSLAGSLNEKLFF.

The J gene is TRBJ2-1, the V gene TRBV6-2 or TRBV6-3; 11 nucleotides match TRBD2. V shed 4 bases, J shed 7 bases, and the junction held 12 bases outside the gene matches. Per the germline V gene, CDR1 is MNHEY and CDR2 is SVGEGT. The CDR3 contains 17 residues. CDR3 loop: CASSSEPLAGARNEQFF. The CDR3, as DNA: TGTGCCAGCAGTTCCGAGCCACTAGCGGGAGCGAGGAATGAGCAGTTCTTC.

The chain recombines TRBV5-1 with TRBJ2-5, with D perhaps matching TRBD1 (7 bases). Germline V CDR1 and CDR2: SGHRS, YFSETQ. The CDR3 is 16 amino acids. V was trimmed by 3 bases and J by 4 bases, leaving 19 bases between them. The CDR3 here is CASSSLSTGTGETQYF. For the CDR3, the DNA is TGCGCCAGCAGCTCCCTGTCGACAGGGACTGGAGAGACCCAGTACTTC. Drawing the rest from reference TRBV5-1 and TRBJ2-5, the complete variable domain is KAGVTQTPRYLIKTRGQQVTLSCSPISGHRSVSWYQQTPGQGLQFLFEYFSETQRNKGNFPGRFSGRQFSNSRSEMNVSTLELGDSALYLCASSSLSTGTGETQYFGPGTRLLVL.

V is TRBV19 and J is TRBJ2-3; a possible D gene is TRBD2 (6 bases). The CDR3 extends over 15 amino acids. The germline gives CDR1 LNHDA, CDR2 SQIVND (reference sequence). The V end was cut by 6 bases, the J end by 4 bases, with 17 bases between. For the CDR3, the DNA is TGTGCCAGTAGCCATGCGGGGCCCCCCGCAGATACGCAGTATTTT. Translating gives CASSHAGPPADTQYF. The full variable domain, in which reference TRBV19 and TRBJ2-3 provide the parts outside the CDR3, is DGGITQSPKYLFRKEGQNVTLSCEQNLNHDAMYWYRQDPGQGLRLIYYSQIVNDFQKGDIAEGYSVSREKKESFPLTVTSAQKNPTAFYLCASSHAGPPADTQYFGPGTRLTVL.

This chain links TRBV7-9 with TRBJ1-3; 7 bases map to TRBD1. Looked up from germline, CDR1 is SEHNR and CDR2 is FQNEAQ (reference sequence). The CDR3 sequence is 15 residues long. The V gene end was trimmed by 7 bases and the J gene end by 3 bases; junction bases not matched to a gene: 9. CDR3: CASTPRGTVGNTIYF. The DNA for the CDR3 is TGTGCCAGCACCCCAAGGGGGACAGTTGGAAACACCATATATTTT.

This sequence joins TRBV4-1 and TRBJ1-6; tentative D call: TRBD1 (5 bases). V dropped 4 bases and J dropped 2 bases, with 15 bases sitting between them. Germline V gene lookup returns CDR1 MGHRA and CDR2 YSYEKL. The CDR3 has 17 amino acids. The CDR3 loop reads CASSLRSGETYNSPLHF. The CDR3, as DNA: TGCGCCAGCAGCCTCCGATCGGGGGAGACCTATAATTCACCCCTCCACTTT.